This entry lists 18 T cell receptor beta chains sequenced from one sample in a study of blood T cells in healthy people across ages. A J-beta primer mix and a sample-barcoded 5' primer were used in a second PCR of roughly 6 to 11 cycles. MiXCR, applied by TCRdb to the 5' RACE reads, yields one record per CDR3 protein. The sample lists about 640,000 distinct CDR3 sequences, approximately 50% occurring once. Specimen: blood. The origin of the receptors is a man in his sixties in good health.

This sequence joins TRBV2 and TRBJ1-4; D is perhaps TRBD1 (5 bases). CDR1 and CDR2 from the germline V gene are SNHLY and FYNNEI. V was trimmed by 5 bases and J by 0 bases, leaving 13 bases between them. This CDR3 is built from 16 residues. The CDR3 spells CASSTGQGATNEKLFF. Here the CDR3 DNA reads TGTGCCAGCAGTACCGGACAAGGGGCAACTAATGAAAAACTGTTTTTT.

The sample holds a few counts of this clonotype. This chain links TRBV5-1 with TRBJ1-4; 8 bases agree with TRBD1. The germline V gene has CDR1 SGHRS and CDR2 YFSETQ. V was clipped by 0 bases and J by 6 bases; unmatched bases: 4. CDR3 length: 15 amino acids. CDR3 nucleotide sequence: TGCGCCAGCAGCTTGGGTCCAGGGGGCGATGAAAAACTGTTTTTT. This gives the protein CASSLGPGGDEKLFF.

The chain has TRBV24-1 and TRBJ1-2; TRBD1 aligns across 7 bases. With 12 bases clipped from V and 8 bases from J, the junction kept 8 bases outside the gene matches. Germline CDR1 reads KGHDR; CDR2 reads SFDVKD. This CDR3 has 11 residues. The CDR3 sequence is CAAWDSRGYTF. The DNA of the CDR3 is TGTGCCGCCTGGGACAGCCGGGGCTACACCTTC.

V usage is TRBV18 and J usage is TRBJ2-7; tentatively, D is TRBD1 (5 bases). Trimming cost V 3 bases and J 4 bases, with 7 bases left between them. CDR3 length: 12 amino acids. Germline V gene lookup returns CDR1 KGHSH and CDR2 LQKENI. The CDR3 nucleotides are TGTGCCAGCTCACCGACAGCGTACGAGCAGTACTTC. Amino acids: CASSPTAYEQYF. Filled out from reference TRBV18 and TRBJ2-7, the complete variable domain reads NAGVMQNPRHLVRRRGQEARLRCSPMKGHSHVYWYRQLPEEGLKFMVYLQKENIIDESGMPKERFSAEFPKEGPSILRIQQVVRGDSAAYFCASSPTAYEQYFGPGTRLTVT.

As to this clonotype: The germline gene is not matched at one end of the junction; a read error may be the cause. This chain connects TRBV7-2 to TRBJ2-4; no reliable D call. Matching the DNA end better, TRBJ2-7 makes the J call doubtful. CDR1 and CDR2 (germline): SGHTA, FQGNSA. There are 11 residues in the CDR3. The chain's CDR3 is CANSPAVEQYF. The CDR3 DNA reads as TGTGCCAACAGCCCCGCGGTCGAGCAGTACTTC.

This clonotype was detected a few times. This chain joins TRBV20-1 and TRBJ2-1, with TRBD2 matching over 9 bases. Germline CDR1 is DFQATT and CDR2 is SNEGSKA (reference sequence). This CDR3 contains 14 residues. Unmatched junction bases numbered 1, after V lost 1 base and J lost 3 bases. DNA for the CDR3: TGCAGTGCTAGAGTTAGCGGGGGCTACAATGAGCAGTTCTTC. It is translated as CSARVSGGYNEQFF.

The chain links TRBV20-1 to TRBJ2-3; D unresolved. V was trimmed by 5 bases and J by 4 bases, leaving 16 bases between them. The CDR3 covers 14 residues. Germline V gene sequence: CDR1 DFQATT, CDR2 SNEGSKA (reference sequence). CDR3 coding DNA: TGCAGTGCTCCTCCGGGCCCCAGCCCAGATACGCAGTATTTT. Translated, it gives CSAPPGPSPDTQYF.

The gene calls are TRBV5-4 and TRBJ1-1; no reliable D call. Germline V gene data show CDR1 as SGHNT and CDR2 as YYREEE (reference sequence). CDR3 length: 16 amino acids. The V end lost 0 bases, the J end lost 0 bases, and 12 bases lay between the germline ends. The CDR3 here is CASSLDQAAMNTEAFF. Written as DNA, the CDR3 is TGTGCCAGCAGCTTGGACCAGGCGGCCATGAACACTGAAGCTTTCTTT.

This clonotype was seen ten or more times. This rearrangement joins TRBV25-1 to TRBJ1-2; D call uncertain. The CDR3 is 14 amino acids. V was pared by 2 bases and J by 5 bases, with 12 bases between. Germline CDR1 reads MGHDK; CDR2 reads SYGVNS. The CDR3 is CASSEAGRPYGYTF. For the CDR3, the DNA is TGTGCCAGCAGTGAAGCCGGCAGGCCGTATGGCTACACCTTC.

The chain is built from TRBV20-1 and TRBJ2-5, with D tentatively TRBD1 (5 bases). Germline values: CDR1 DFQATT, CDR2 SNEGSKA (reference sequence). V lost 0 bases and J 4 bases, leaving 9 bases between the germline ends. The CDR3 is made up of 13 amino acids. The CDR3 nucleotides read TGCAGTGCTAGAGATGGGGCCCGAGAGACCCAGTACTTC. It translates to CSARDGARETQYF.

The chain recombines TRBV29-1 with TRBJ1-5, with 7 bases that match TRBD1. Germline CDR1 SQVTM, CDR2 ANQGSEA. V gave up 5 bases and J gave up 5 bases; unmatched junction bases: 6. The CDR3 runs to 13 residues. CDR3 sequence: CSVSQGDDQPQHF. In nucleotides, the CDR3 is TGCAGCGTTTCCCAGGGGGATGATCAGCCCCAGCATTTT. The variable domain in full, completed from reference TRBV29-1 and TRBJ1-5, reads SAVISQKPSRDICQRGTSLTIQCQVDSQVTMMFWYRQQPGQSLTLIATANQGSEATYESGFVIDKFPISRPNLTFSTLTVSNMSPEDSSIYLCSVSQGDDQPQHFGDGTRLSIL.

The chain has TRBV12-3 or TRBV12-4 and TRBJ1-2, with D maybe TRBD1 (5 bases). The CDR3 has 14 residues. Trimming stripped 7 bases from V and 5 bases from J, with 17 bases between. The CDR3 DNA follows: TGTGCCAGCATCGACCCCGAGGGGCCTTATGGCTACACCTTC. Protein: CASIDPEGPYGYTF.

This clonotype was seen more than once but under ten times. CDR3 amino acids: CASSPQGAGTQYF. The DNA for the CDR3 is TGTGCCAGCAGCCCTCAGGGGGCAGGGACCCAGTACTTC. The chain is built from TRBV3-1 and TRBJ2-5; 8 bases map to TRBD1. The V gene end was trimmed by 4 bases and the J gene end by 7 bases; junction bases not matched to a gene: 5. Germline values: CDR1 LGHDT, CDR2 YNNKEL (reference sequence). This CDR3 is 13 amino acids long.

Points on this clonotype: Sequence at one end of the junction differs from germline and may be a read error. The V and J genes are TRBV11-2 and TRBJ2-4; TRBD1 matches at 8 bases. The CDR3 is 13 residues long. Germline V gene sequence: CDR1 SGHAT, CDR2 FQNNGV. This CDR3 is CTSSTGQGNIQYF. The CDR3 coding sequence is TGTACCAGCAGCACTGGACAGGGAAACATTCAGTACTTC.

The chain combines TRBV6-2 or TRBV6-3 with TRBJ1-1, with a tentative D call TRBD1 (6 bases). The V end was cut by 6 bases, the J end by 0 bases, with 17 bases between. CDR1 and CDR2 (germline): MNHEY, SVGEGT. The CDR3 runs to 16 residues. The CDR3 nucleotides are TGTGCCAGCAGCCTGGGATGGACAGTCATGAACACTGAAGCTTTCTTT. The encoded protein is CASSLGWTVMNTEAFF.

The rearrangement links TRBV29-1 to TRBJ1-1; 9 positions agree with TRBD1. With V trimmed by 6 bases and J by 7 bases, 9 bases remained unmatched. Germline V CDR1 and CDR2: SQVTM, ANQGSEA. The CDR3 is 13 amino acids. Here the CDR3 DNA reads TGCAGCGTACGGACAGGGGCGGGTTTTGAAGCTTTCTTT. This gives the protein CSVRTGAGFEAFF.

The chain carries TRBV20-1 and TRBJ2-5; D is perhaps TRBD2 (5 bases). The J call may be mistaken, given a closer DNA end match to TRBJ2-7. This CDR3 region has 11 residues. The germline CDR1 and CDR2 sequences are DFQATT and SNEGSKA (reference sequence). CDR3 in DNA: TGCAGTGGGCAGGAGGCCCGCGAGCAGTACTTC. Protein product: CSGQEAREQYF.

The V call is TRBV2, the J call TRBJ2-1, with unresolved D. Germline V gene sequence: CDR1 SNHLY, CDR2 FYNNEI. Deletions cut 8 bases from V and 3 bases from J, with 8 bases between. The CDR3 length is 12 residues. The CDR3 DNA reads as TGTGCCAGCGGACCCTACTACAATGAGCAGTTCTTC. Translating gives CASGPYYNEQFF.